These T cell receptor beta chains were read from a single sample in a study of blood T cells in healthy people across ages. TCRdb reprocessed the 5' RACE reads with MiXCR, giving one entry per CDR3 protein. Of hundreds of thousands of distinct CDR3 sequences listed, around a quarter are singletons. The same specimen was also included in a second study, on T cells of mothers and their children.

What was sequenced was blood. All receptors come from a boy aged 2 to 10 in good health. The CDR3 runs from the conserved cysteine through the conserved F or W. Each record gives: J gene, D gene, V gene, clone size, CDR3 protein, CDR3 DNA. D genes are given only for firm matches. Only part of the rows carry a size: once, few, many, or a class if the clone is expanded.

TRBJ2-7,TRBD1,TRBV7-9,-,CASSARQGGSYEQYF,TGTGCCAGCAGCGCCCGACAGGGTGGCTCCTACGAGCAGTACTTC
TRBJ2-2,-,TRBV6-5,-,CASNGGNGELFF,TGTGCCAGTAACGGGGGTAACGGGGAGCTGTTTTTT
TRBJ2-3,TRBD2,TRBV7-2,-,CASSPQSGGAHTQYF,TGTGCCAGCAGCCCACAGAGCGGGGGGGCGCATACGCAGTATTTT
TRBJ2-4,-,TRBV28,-,CASSPWDSVAKNIQYF,TGTGCCAGCAGTCCGTGGGACTCCGTAGCCAAAAACATTCAGTACTTC
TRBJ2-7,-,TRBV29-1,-,CSVGPLSTPEQYF,TGCAGCGTTGGACCTTTATCAACTCCCGAGCAGTACTTC
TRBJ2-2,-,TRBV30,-,CAWRDWRLANTGELFF,TGTGCCTGGAGAGATTGGAGACTAGCGAACACCGGGGAGCTGTTTTTT
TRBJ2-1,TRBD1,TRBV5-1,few,CASSLSGTGTYNEQFF,TGCGCCAGCAGCTTGTCCGGGACAGGGACGTACAATGAGCAGTTCTTC
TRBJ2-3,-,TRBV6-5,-,CASSSRAGTGTQYF,TGTGCCAGCAGTTCTCGGGCCGGCACGGGTACGCAGTATTTT
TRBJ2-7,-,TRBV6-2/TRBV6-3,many,CASSVSSYEQYF,TGTGCCAGCAGTGTCAGCTCCTACGAGCAGTACTTC
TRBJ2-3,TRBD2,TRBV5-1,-,CASSPGTSTGTDTQYF,TGCGCCAGCAGCCCGGGGACTAGCACTGGCACAGATACGCAGTATTTT
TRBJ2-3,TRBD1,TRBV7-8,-,CASSLGRQTGDTQYF,TGTGCCAGCAGCTTAGGCCGCCAGACAGGGGATACGCAGTATTTT
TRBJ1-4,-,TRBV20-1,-,CSAKDSAKATNEKLFF,TGCAGTGCCAAGGACAGCGCGAAGGCAACTAATGAAAAACTGTTTTTT
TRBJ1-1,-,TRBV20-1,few,CSARIVWDTEAFF,TGCAGTGCTAGGATCGTGTGGGACACTGAAGCTTTCTTT
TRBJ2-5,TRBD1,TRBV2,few,CASSQMGQGRETQYF,TGTGCCAGCAGTCAAATGGGACAGGGTAGGGAGACCCAGTACTTC
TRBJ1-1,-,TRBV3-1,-,CASSGSHEAFF,TGTGCCAGCAGCGGGAGTCACGAAGCTTTCTTT
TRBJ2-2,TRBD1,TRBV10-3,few,CATNRGQGAGELFF,TGTGCCACCAACCGGGGACAGGGGGCCGGGGAGCTGTTTTTT
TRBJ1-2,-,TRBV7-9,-,CASSLGGAQDYGYTF,TGTGCCAGCAGCTTAGGGGGGGCGCAGGACTATGGCTACACCTTC
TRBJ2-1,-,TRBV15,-,CATRAGALFYNEQFF,TGTGCCACCAGGGCCGGAGCCTTATTCTACAATGAGCAGTTCTTC
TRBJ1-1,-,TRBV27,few,CASRFTEAFF,TGTGCCAGCAGGTTCACTGAAGCTTTCTTT
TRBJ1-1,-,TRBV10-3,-,CAAKRAGEDTEAFF,TGTGCCGCAAAGCGGGCGGGCGAGGACACTGAAGCTTTCTTT
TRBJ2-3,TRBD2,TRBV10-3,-,CATLLAGGQDTQYF,TGTGCCACCCTACTAGCGGGGGGCCAGGATACGCAGTATTTT
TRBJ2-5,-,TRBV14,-,CASSQDYSYQETQYF,TGTGCCAGCAGCCAAGATTACAGTTACCAAGAGACCCAGTACTTC
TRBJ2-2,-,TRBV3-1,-,CASSKAGTTTGELFF,TGTGCCAGCAGCAAAGCCGGGACAACCACCGGGGAGCTGTTTTTT
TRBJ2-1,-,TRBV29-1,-,CSVEKGNEQFF,TGCAGCGTTGAAAAGGGCAATGAGCAGTTCTTC
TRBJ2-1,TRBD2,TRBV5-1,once,CASSLGSGGARNEQFF,TGCGCCAGCAGCTTGGGTAGCGGGGGGGCCAGGAATGAGCAGTTCTTC
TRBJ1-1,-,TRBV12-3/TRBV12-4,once,CASRKKNTEAFF,TGTGCCAGCAGAAAGAAGAACACTGAAGCTTTCTTT
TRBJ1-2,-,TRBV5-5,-,CASSLVMQNGYTF,TGTGCCAGCAGCTTGGTCATGCAAAATGGCTACACCTTC
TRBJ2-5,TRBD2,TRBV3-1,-,CASSQETSGVEETQYF,TGTGCCAGCAGCCAAGAAACTAGCGGGGTGGAAGAGACCCAGTACTTC
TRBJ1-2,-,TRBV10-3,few,CAISTTFRDLANYGYTF,TGTGCCATCAGTACAACATTCCGGGACCTTGCTAACTATGGCTACACCTTC
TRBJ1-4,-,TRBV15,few,CATSRRGSNEKLFF,TGTGCCACCAGCAGAAGAGGATCTAATGAAAAACTGTTTTTT
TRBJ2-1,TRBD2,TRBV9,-,CASSPRRGDYEQFF,TGTGCCAGCAGCCCCAGACGGGGGGACTATGAGCAGTTCTTC
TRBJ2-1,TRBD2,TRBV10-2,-,CASRFGLAGGNEQFF,TGCGCCAGCAGATTCGGACTAGCGGGTGGCAATGAGCAGTTCTTC
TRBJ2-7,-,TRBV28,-,CASSWGAGEQYF,TGTGCCAGCAGTTGGGGAGCGGGCGAGCAGTACTTC
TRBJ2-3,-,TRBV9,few,CASSVEVGGTDTQYF,TGTGCCAGCAGCGTAGAAGTGGGGGGCACAGATACGCAGTATTTT
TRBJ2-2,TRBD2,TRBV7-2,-,CASSKSGLAVTGELFF,TGTGCCAGCAGCAAAAGCGGACTAGCGGTAACCGGGGAGCTGTTTTTT
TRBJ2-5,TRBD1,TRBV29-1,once,CSVGDSRGKTQYF,TGCAGCGTTGGGGACAGCCGAGGAAAGACCCAGTACTTC
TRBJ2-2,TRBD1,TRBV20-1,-,CSAYYRGADTGELFF,TGCAGTGCTTACTACAGGGGAGCGGACACCGGGGAGCTGTTTTTT
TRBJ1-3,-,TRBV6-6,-,CASSYPPTHTIYF,TGTGCCAGCAGTTACCCCCCAACTCACACCATATATTTT
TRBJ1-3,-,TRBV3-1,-,CASSPASIKGNTIYF,TGTGCCAGCAGCCCGGCCTCGATAAAGGGAAACACCATATATTTT
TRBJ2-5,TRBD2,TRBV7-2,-,CASSPLAGWIQETQYF,TGTGCCAGCAGCCCACTAGCGGGGTGGATTCAAGAGACCCAGTACTTC
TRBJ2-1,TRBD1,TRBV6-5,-,CASRPGQVTIGEQFF,TGTGCCAGCAGGCCGGGACAGGTAACAATTGGTGAGCAGTTCTTC
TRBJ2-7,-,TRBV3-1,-,CASSESPGYEQYF,TGTGCCAGCAGCGAATCCCCGGGGTACGAGCAGTACTTC
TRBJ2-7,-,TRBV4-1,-,CASSPSLYYEQYF,TGCGCCAGCAGCCCAAGTTTGTACTACGAGCAGTACTTC
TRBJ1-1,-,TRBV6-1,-,CASTGQRRKKNTEAFF,TGTGCCAGCACCGGACAGAGGCGAAAAAAGAACACTGAAGCTTTCTTT
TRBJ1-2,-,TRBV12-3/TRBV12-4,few,CATGTTEGYTF,TGTGCCACAGGGACAACGGAAGGCTACACCTTC
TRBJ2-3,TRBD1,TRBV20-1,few,CSVWGQGNTDTQYF,TGCAGTGTTTGGGGACAGGGAAACACAGATACGCAGTATTTT
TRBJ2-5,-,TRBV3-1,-,CASSQDQGQTQYF,TGTGCCAGCAGCCAAGATCAGGGCCAGACCCAGTACTTC
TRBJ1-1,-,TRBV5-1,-,CASSLVLGGKENTEAFF,TGCGCCAGCAGCTTAGTTTTGGGGGGGAAGGAGAACACTGAAGCTTTCTTT
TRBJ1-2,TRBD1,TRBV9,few,CASSKGEGAGGYTF,TGTGCCAGCAGCAAAGGGGAGGGGGCTGGTGGCTACACCTTC
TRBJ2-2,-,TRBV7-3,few,CASSSVGTPNKGELFF,TGTGCCAGCAGTTCCGTAGGGACCCCGAACAAAGGGGAGCTGTTTTTT
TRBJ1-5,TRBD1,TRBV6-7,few,CASSSDRAYSNQPQHF,TGTGCCAGCAGTTCGGACAGGGCCTATAGCAATCAGCCCCAGCATTTT
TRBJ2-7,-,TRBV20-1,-,CSARVQGYEQYF,TGCAGTGCTAGGGTTCAGGGGTACGAGCAGTACTTC
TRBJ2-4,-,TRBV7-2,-,CASSLQGLENIQYF,TGTGCCAGCAGCTTACAGGGGCTCGAAAACATTCAGTACTTC
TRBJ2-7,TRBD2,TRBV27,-,CASSLSLTSGRYEQYF,TGTGCCAGCAGTTTATCATTGACTAGCGGGAGGTACGAGCAGTACTTC
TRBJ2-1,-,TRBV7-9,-,CAIPGHYNEQFF,TGTGCCATCCCGGGACATTACAATGAGCAGTTCTTC